Detailed here is one T cell receptor beta chain. The sample originates from a study of blood T cell repertoires in COVID-19. Using immunoSEQ multiplex PCR, the repertoire was profiled, and TCRdb retains in-frame clones only, with some absent. The data hold 250,000 to 300,000 clones, with around 86% observed a single time. Germline V gene sequence: CDR1 SGHTA, CDR2 FQGNSA. Deletions cut 2 bases from V and 5 bases from J, with 10 bases between. The CDR3 length is 14 residues. This receptor was identified in a young man with active or convalescent COVID-19. The chain couples TRBV7-2 to TRBJ2-1; D is perhaps TRBD2 (6 bases). The sequencing input was peripheral blood. This CDR3 is CASSLSTGDNEQFF. CDR3 DNA: TGTGCCAGCAGCTTAAGCACGGGGGACAATGAGCAGTTCTTC.